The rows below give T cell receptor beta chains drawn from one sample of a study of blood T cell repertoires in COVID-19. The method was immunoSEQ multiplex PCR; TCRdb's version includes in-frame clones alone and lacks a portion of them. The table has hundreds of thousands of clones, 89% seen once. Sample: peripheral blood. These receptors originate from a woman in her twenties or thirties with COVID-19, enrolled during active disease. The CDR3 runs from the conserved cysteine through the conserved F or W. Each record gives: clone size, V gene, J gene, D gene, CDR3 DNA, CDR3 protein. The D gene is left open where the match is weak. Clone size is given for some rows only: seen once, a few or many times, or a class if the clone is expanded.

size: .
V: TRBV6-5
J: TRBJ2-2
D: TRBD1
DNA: TGTGCCAGCAGTCCCGGGACAGGGAACACCGGGGAGCTGTTTTTT
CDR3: CASSPGTGNTGELFF

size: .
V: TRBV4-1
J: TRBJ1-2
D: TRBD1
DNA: TGCGCCAGCAGCTTAAACCCGGGACAGGGGAATGGCTACACCTTC
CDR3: CASSLNPGQGNGYTF

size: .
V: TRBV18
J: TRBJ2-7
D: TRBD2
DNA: TGTGCCAGCTCACTCGGGACTAGCGGGGGAAACGAGCAGTACTTC
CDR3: CASSLGTSGGNEQYF

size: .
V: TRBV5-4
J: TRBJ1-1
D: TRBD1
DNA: TGTGCCAGCAGCACCCGGACAGGGGTTAACACTGAAGCTTTCTTT
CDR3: CASSTRTGVNTEAFF

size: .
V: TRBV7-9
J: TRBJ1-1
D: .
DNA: TGTGCCTGTGCTTTCGGCTTGGGGGGCACTGAAGCTTTCTTT
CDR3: CACAFGLGGTEAFF

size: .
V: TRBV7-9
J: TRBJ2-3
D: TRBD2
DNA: TGTGCCAGCAGTTCCGGACTAGCGGTCACAGATACGCAGTATTTT
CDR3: CASSSGLAVTDTQYF

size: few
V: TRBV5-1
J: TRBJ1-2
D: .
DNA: TGCGCCAGCAGCCCCTCAAGCGGGAGTCACTATGGCTACACCTTC
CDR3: CASSPSSGSHYGYTF

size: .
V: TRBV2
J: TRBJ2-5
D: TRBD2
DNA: TGTGCCAGCAGGGCTAGCGGGGAGCCTTCCCAGTACTTC
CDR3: CASRASGEPSQYF

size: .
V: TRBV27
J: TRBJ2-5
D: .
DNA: TGTGCCAGCGGGTCAGTCAGGGAGACCCAGTACTTC
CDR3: CASGSVRETQYF

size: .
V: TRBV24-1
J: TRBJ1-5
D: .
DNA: TGTGCCACCAGTGATGTGGGTGCGGTCCAGCCCCAGCATTTT
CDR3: CATSDVGAVQPQHF

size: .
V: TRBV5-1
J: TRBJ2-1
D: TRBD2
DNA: TGCGCCAGCAGCTGGGGACTAGCGGGGGGGAAGCAGTTCTTC
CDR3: CASSWGLAGGKQFF

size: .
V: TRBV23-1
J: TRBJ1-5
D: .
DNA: TGCGCCAGCAAAATATGGAGGAGGAATCAGCCCCAGCATTTT
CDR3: CASKIWRRNQPQHF

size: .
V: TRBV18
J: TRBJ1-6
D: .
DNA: TGTGCCAGCTCACCAAGAAGGGGGAAATCACCCCTCCACTTT
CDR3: CASSPRRGKSPLHF

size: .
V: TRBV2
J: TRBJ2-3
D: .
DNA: TGTGCCAGTTCGAGGCAAGATACGCAGTATTTT
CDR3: CASSRQDTQYF

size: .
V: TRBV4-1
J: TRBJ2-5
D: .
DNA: TGCGCCAGCAGCCAAGATTATGAAGAGACCCAGTACTTC
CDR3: CASSQDYEETQYF